This T cell receptor (beta chain) was sequenced during a study of T cell responses to AZD1222 COVID-19 vaccine. For the study at large: Second-dose groups at about 4 or about 12 weeks were pooled.

Study findings and constraints: Spike-specific TCR breadth and depth were elevated following two AZD1222 doses. There were vaccine-associated CD4 TCRs across spike, dominant at 160-218 and 743-854.

The length of the CDR3 is 12 residues. Germline V gene sequence: CDR1 LNHDA, CDR2 SQIVND (reference sequence). Sequenced by immunoSEQ multiplex PCR; TCRdb stores in-frame clones only, minus some. The top ten clones hold around 8.7% of a sample with 98,000 or so clones, 88% of them seen once. In regard to this clone: The target antigen is unknown.

This specimen consisted of peripheral blood, obtained on day 0 of AZD1222 vaccination. The rearrangement uses TRBV19 and TRBJ1-5, with a weak D call TRBD1 (6 bases). This TCR was sampled from an adult in good health. CDR3 protein: CDRVYPNQPQHF. CDR3 nucleotides: TGTGACAGGGTGTACCCCAATCAGCCCCAGCATTTT.